This is a list of T cell receptor beta chains from one sample in a study of vaccination effects on CD4 cells after COVID-19. Sequenced by immunoSEQ multiplex PCR; TCRdb stores in-frame clones only, minus some. The table includes under 13,000 clones, roughly 70% detected once. These TCRs' antigens remain unknown. This sample comprised CD4+ T cells from PBMCs cultured with HCoV-229E spike peptides, obtained before COVID-19 vaccination. Receptor source: a human donor who received a COVID-19 vaccine. CDR3s leave out the opening cysteine and the closing phenylalanine or tryptophan. The order of the fields is V gene, J gene, CDR3 protein.

TRBV7-2,TRBJ1-3,ASSLVGGQGNTIY
TRBV12-5,TRBJ2-5,ASGSWSQETQY
TRBV7-2,TRBJ2-2,ASSSDTGELF
TRBV2,TRBJ2-5,ASSRTSGGGETQY
TRBV20-1,TRBJ1-5,SASKDRNQPQH
TRBV6-5,TRBJ2-1,ASRSGGSYNEQF
TRBV30,TRBJ1-4,ACQGGGNEKLF
TRBV18,TRBJ1-1,ASSPLGTEAF
TRBV3-1/TRBV3-2,TRBJ1-2,ASTQGTGNYGYT
TRBV3-1/TRBV3-2,TRBJ1-1,ASSQRQGARTEAF
TRBV7-9,TRBJ2-1,ASSSGARYNEQF
TRBV6-5,TRBJ2-3,ASRPGTGRDTQY
TRBV5-1,TRBJ2-7,ASSLLAGGTPEQY
TRBV2,TRBJ1-2,ASSKTGNGYT
TRBV15,TRBJ2-7,ATSRDCNRGGWFSYEQY
TRBV30,TRBJ1-2,AWRSLPGVNYGYT
TRBV2,TRBJ1-2,ASSADGPRGGYT
TRBV10-3,TRBJ2-5,AISDYGRTQETQY
TRBV6-1,TRBJ2-2,ASSDPGQGTGELF
TRBV5-1,TRBJ2-5,ASSLAQAAQETQY
TRBV2,TRBJ2-7,ASSLGAYEQY
TRBV4-1,TRBJ1-2,ASSQGKTGDYGYT
TRBV5-1,TRBJ2-1,ASSLAVGQGQGEQF
TRBV2,TRBJ2-1,ASKKPGRNEQF
TRBV3-1/TRBV3-2,TRBJ2-4,ASSRTGIAKNIQY
TRBV5-1,TRBJ1-4,ASSLGALEGNEKLF
TRBV6-1,TRBJ2-2,ASSEIGQSTGELF
TRBV3-1/TRBV3-2,TRBJ2-1,ASSQVQGPNYNEQF
TRBV5-4,TRBJ1-2,ASSGADSENT
TRBV9,TRBJ2-1,ASSSSEGSYNEQF
TRBV7-9,TRBJ1-6,ASSLAAASSYNSPLH
TRBV28,TRBJ2-4,ASGRALRNIQY
TRBV28,TRBJ1-2,ASSFWRTALTNYGYT
TRBV5-4,TRBJ2-7,ASSSGGAYEQY
TRBV5-4,TRBJ1-5,ASSLDGGSNQPQH
TRBV5-5,TRBJ2-7,ASSLGGDTPYEQY
TRBV5-6,TRBJ2-7,ASSLGAGPWEQY
TRBV4-1,TRBJ2-7,ASSHIAASGAYEQY
TRBV29-1,TRBJ1-5,SVEDRALGPQH
TRBV7-9,TRBJ2-1,ASSPNRGQSYNEQF
TRBV7-9,TRBJ1-4,ASSFGGGFEKLF
TRBV7-9,TRBJ2-3,ASSLRHNTDTQY
TRBV6-2/TRBV6-3,TRBJ2-7,ASSDRDGAYEQY
TRBV30,TRBJ1-1,AWSVLIGTEAF